One sample yielded the 12 T cell receptor beta chains listed below, sequenced in a study of identical twins (dated by TCRdb to about 2016). Library construction relied on 5' RACE. Reads for this sample came from an Illumina HiSeq 2000. Through fastp at Q25 and MiXCR, TCRdb rebuilt clones from the public reads, retaining in-frame beta chains. Here each entry gathers all rows of one CDR3 protein and keeps the most common genes and DNA. For this sample there are around 140,000 distinct CDR3 sequences; under 4.5% appear just once. 8.1% of the sample is in the top ten clones. Sequenced input: memory T cells sorted from blood. This sample's cell subset or site label indicates: CD45RO+ enriched T cells. These receptors were obtained from a man younger than 35 in good health.

The sample holds many counts of this clonotype. The genes are TRBV18 and TRBJ2-1; no definite D call. The V gene lost 4 bases and the J gene lost 5 bases, with 12 bases spanning the gap. The CDR3 covers 14 residues. Germline assignment: CDR1 KGHSH and CDR2 LQKENI. This CDR3 is CASSLTRRDNEQFF. The DNA for the CDR3 is TGTGCCAGCTCACTTACAAGGCGCGACAATGAGCAGTTCTTC.

There are many counts of this clonotype. The V call is TRBV29-1, the J call TRBJ2-7, with TRBD1 matching 9 bases. Germline CDR1 and CDR2: SQVTM and ANQGSEA. The V and J ends lost 5 bases and 1 base, in that order; junction bases with no gene match: 9. This CDR3 has 15 amino acids. CDR3 sequence: CSVYLTGTGSYEQYF. The CDR3 DNA reads as TGCAGCGTTTACCTCACCGGGACAGGGTCCTACGAGCAGTACTTC.

This clonotype has a count of ten or more. The chain combines TRBV6-5 with TRBJ2-3; D gene ambiguous. V was trimmed by 4 bases and J by 4 bases, leaving 12 bases between them. CDR3 length: 14 amino acids. Per the germline V gene, CDR1 is MNHEY and CDR2 is SVGAGI. The CDR3 loop is CASSSSPGADTQYF. The CDR3 bases are TGTGCCAGCAGTTCTTCCCCGGGTGCAGATACGCAGTATTTT.

At least ten counts were recorded for this clonotype. V usage is TRBV20-1 and J usage is TRBJ2-1; tentative D call: TRBD2 (6 bases). CDR1 and CDR2 (germline): DFQATT, SNEGSKA (reference sequence). V lost 6 bases and J 10 bases, leaving 22 bases between the germline ends. The CDR3 sequence is 14 residues long. In DNA, the CDR3 is TGCAGTGCCCCGGCAGCGACTAGTGGACGGGAGCAGTTCTTC. Its protein product is CSAPAATSGREQFF.

This clonotype was counted between two and nine times. The rearrangement uses TRBV5-5 and TRBJ2-2, with 9 bases that match TRBD1. The CDR3 has 16 amino acids. The ends lost 2 bases at V and 5 bases at J; junction bases unmatched: 7. Germline V gene lookup returns CDR1 SGHKS and CDR2 YYEKEE (reference sequence). The CDR3 nucleotides read TGTGCCAGCAGCTTTTTCGACAGGGGGGGTACCGGGGAGCTGTTTTTT. This codes for CASSFFDRGGTGELFF.

This clonotype has at least ten counts. The chain combines TRBV7-2 with TRBJ2-1; D is undetermined. This CDR3 has 14 amino acids. Germline CDR1 is SGHTA and CDR2 is FQGNSA. V dropped 5 bases and J dropped 4 bases, with 12 bases sitting between them. The CDR3 region has the DNA TGTGCCAGCAGCCCCGTGCGAATGTACAATGAGCAGTTCTTC. This encodes CASSPVRMYNEQFF.

In its sample, this clonotype was seen many times. This chain links TRBV27 with TRBJ1-1; no firm D call. This CDR3 spans 14 amino acids. Germline assignment: CDR1 MNHEY and CDR2 SMNVEV (reference sequence). The V gene lost 4 bases and the J gene lost 3 bases, with 12 bases spanning the gap. The CDR3 DNA is TGTGCCAGCAGTTCCAGGTCATGGGACACTGAAGCTTTCTTT. This encodes CASSSRSWDTEAFF.

Ten or more counts support this clonotype. The V gene is TRBV20-1, the J gene TRBJ2-3, with unresolved D. The ends were cut back, 1 base at V and 5 bases at J, with 4 bases in the middle. Germline V gene lookup returns CDR1 DFQATT and CDR2 SNEGSKA (reference sequence). There are 11 residues in the CDR3. This CDR3 is CSARGGDTQYF. DNA of the CDR3: TGCAGTGCTAGAGGGGGAGATACGCAGTATTTT.

In its sample, this clonotype was seen a few times. The rearrangement joins TRBV2 to TRBJ2-2; TRBD2 aligns across 11 bases. From germline, CDR1 is SNHLY and CDR2 FYNNEI. V lost 8 bases, J lost 6 bases, and 5 bases stayed unmatched. There are 14 residues in the CDR3. The CDR3 DNA reads as TGTGCCAGCTTCCTAGCGGGAGGAGCCGGGGAGCTGTTTTTT. This sequence encodes CASFLAGGAGELFF.

CDR3 sequence (DNA): TGTGCCAGCAGCGGGGGGCGGTATTGGGACACCGGGGAGCTGTTTTTT. As protein: CASSGGRYWDTGELFF. The J gene is TRBJ2-2, the V gene TRBV11-2, with D possibly called TRBD1 or TRBD2 (6 bases each). The V and J ends lost 5 bases and 3 bases respectively, with 16 bases between them. CDR1 is SGHAT and CDR2 is FQNNGV in the germline V gene. The CDR3 sequence is 16 residues long.

This clonotype was recorded many times. This rearrangement joins TRBV10-3 to TRBJ1-6; D gene ambiguous. The V gene's germline CDR1 is ENHRY and CDR2 SYGVKD. V dropped 8 bases and J dropped 5 bases, with 10 bases sitting between them. The length of the CDR3 is 13 residues. CDR3 in DNA: TGTGCCATCTCGGCAGCGAATAATTCACCCCTCCACTTT. The encoded protein is CAISAANNSPLHF.

This clonotype was found many times. This chain joins TRBV5-1 and TRBJ1-1, with 9 bases lining up with TRBD1. The CDR3 is 15 residues long. Trimming at V came to 4 bases and at J to 4 bases, leaving 8 bases not matched to a gene. CDR1 and CDR2 (germline): SGHRS, YFSETQ. The CDR3 nucleotides are TGCGCCAGCAGCGGTACAGGGGGCGCCGGCACTGAAGCTTTCTTT. It yields the protein CASSGTGGAGTEAFF.